Below are 14 T cell receptor beta chains sequenced from a single sample in a study of T cells in tuberculosis. The table came from immunoSEQ multiplex PCR; TCRdb's copy has only in-frame clones and leaves some out. This sample has 30,000 to 40,000 clones, with approximately 90% found just once. What was sequenced was PBMCs. The receptors originated from a donor aged 10-29 years with latent tuberculosis or without tuberculosis infection.

The rearrangement links TRBV2 to TRBJ1-1; 7 bases are a match to TRBD1. This CDR3 has 14 amino acids. With V trimmed by 5 bases and J by 9 bases, 12 bases remained unmatched. Germline CDR1 and CDR2: SNHLY and FYNNEI. The DNA for the CDR3 is TGTGCCAGCAGTAAGTCCCGGGACAGAAGTAAAGCTTTCTTT. This encodes CASSKSRDRSKAFF.

V and J are TRBV9 and TRBJ2-1, with 16 bases that match TRBD2. This CDR3 is built from 15 residues. Germline trimming cut 4 bases from V and 7 bases from J; bases unmatched to any gene: 2. Germline lookup yields CDR1 SGDLS and CDR2 YYNGEE. CDR3 in amino acids: CASSLGLAGGNEQFF. The CDR3, as DNA: TGTGCCAGCAGCCTGGGACTAGCGGGAGGGAATGAGCAGTTCTTC.

The V call is TRBV7-2, the J call TRBJ1-5, with a tentative D call TRBD1 (5 bases). Trimming removed 2 bases at V and 6 bases at J, with 11 bases between. This CDR3 has 14 amino acids. Germline CDR1 is SGHTA and CDR2 is FQGNSA. The CDR3 here is CASSLTQGGQPQHF. The DNA for the CDR3 is TGTGCCAGCAGCTTAACTCAGGGTGGTCAGCCCCAGCATTTT. The variable domain in full, completed from reference TRBV7-2 and TRBJ1-5, reads GAGVSQSPSNKVTEKGKDVELRCDPISGHTALYWYRQSLGQGLEFLIYFQGNSAPDKSGLPSDRFSAERTGGSVSTLTIQRTQQEDSAVYLCASSLTQGGQPQHFGDGTRLSIL.

V is TRBV4-3 and J is TRBJ2-2, with D perhaps matching TRBD1 (5 bases). In germline, CDR1 is LGHNA, CDR2 YSLEER. Deletions cut 0 bases from V and 1 base from J, with 15 bases between. This CDR3 contains 18 residues. Here the CDR3 DNA reads TGCGCCAGCAGCCAAGATAACACCCAGGGATGGAACACCGGGGAGCTGTTTTTT. The encoded protein is CASSQDNTQGWNTGELFF.

This clone was found once. V gene TRBV4-3 combines with J gene TRBJ1-5; D might be TRBD1 (5 bases). V lost 4 bases and J 8 bases, leaving 12 bases between the germline ends. The CDR3 is 13 amino acids. CDR1 and CDR2 (germline): LGHNA, YSLEER. The CDR3 bases are TGCGCCAGCAGCCCGGAGGAGGGGAAGCCCCAGCATTTT. Translating gives CASSPEEGKPQHF.

Worth noting for this clone: One end of the junction is discordant with germline, which a read error may explain. The rearrangement joins TRBV20-1 to TRBJ1-1, with 9 bases lining up with TRBD1. The CDR3 has 11 residues. Germline V gene lookup returns CDR1 DFQATT and CDR2 SNEGSKA (reference sequence). The CDR3 sequence: CSAREDRGAFF. CDR3 bases: TGCAGTGCTCGAGAGGACAGGGGAGCTTTCTTT.

This sequence joins TRBV2 and TRBJ1-4; 7 nucleotides agree with TRBD1. Per the germline V gene, CDR1 is SNHLY and CDR2 is FYNNEI. Unmatched junction bases numbered 8, after V lost 6 bases and J lost 7 bases. The CDR3 totals 14 residues. DNA of the CDR3: TGTGCCAGCAGCCTTTTGAGGGGGCGTGAAAAACTGTTTTTT. Amino acid sequence: CASSLLRGREKLFF. The full variable domain, rest sourced from reference TRBV2 and TRBJ1-4, is EPEVTQTPSHQVTQMGQEVILRCVPISNHLYFYWYRQILGQKVEFLVSFYNNEISEKSEIFDDQFSVERPDGSNFTLKIRSTKLEDSAMYFCASSLLRGREKLFFGSGTQLSVL.

The chain couples TRBV7-9 to TRBJ2-7; D is possibly TRBD2 (5 bases). The CDR3 has 18 residues. Germline CDR1 SEHNR, CDR2 FQNEAQ (reference sequence). Trimming removed 6 bases at V and 0 bases at J, with 24 bases between. Written as DNA, the CDR3 is TGTGCCAGCAGTCTGCTTACGGGAAGGAGCCCGAGCTCCTACGAGCAGTACTTC. As protein: CASSLLTGRSPSSYEQYF. Full variable domain (outside the CDR3, taken from reference TRBV7-9 and TRBJ2-7): DTGVSQNPRHKITKRGQNVTFRCDPISEHNRLYWYRQTLGQGPEFLTYFQNEAQLEKSRLLSDRFSAERPKGSFSTLEIQRTEQGDSAMYLCASSLLTGRSPSSYEQYFGPGTRLTVT.

The V and J genes are TRBV4-2 and TRBJ2-7, with D unclear. Germline values: CDR1 LGHNA, CDR2 YNFKEQ. The CDR3 sequence is 19 residues long. V was shortened by 0 bases and J by 3 bases, with 24 bases between the two germline ends. CDR3 bases: TGTGCCAGCAGCCAAGAGCACGCTCCGGTAGACCCGGCTAGCTACGAGCAGTACTTC. Protein product: CASSQEHAPVDPASYEQYF.

The chain joins TRBV10-2 to TRBJ2-3; 7 nucleotides agree with TRBD1. Trimming removed 6 bases from V and 4 bases from J; junction bases left unmatched: 7. This CDR3 comprises 14 residues. Per the germline V gene, CDR1 is WSHSY and CDR2 is SAAADI. The CDR3 coding sequence is TGCGCCAGCAGGCACAGGGGCGGTTCAGATACGCAGTATTTT. This sequence encodes CASRHRGGSDTQYF.

This chain uses TRBV6-1 with TRBJ2-1, with 9 bases matching TRBD1. This CDR3 is built from 15 residues. Per the germline V gene, CDR1 is MNHNS and CDR2 is SASEGT. V lost 3 bases and J lost 3; bases outside the gene matches: 3. DNA for the CDR3: TGTGCCAGCAGTGACCCGGGACAGGGCTACAATGAGCAGTTCTTC. This codes for CASSDPGQGYNEQFF.

This clone was seen a single time. The chain couples TRBV12-5 to TRBJ1-1; D call uncertain. CDR1 and CDR2 (germline): LGHNT, FRNRAP. V was trimmed by 1 base and J by 5 bases, leaving 8 bases between them. CDR3 length equals 13 residues. CDR3 bases: TGTGCTAGTGGTTTGGAGGAGGCGACTGAAGCTTTCTTT. It translates to CASGLEEATEAFF.

The rearrangement uses TRBV19 and TRBJ1-4, with TRBD1 as a possible D gene (6 bases). V was trimmed by 7 bases and J by 6 bases, leaving 12 bases between them. Germline loops: CDR1 LNHDA, CDR2 SQIVND (reference sequence). CDR3 length: 13 amino acids. The DNA of the CDR3 is TGTGCCAGTACCGACAGGTACGATGAAAAACTGTTTTTT. It codes for CASTDRYDEKLFF.

As concerns this clone: The junction differs from germline at one of its ends, possibly a read error. This chain links TRBV28 with TRBJ1-4; D may be TRBD1 (5 bases). The CDR3 contains 11 residues. Per the germline V gene, CDR1 is MDHEN and CDR2 is SYDVKM. The chain's CDR3 is CASTLNSGLVF. The CDR3 DNA reads as TGTGCCAGCACCCTAAACTCAGGGTTGGTTTTT.